Presented here are 6 T cell receptor beta chains from one specimen sequenced in a study of blood T cell repertoires in COVID-19. Profiled with immunoSEQ multiplex PCR; TCRdb holds only in-frame clones, not every one. The data show some 48,000 clones, 85% to 90% seen once. The sample comprised peripheral blood. The source is a woman of 80 years or more with COVID-19, enrolled during active disease.

The rearrangement joins TRBV5-4 to TRBJ1-2; 10 bases agree with TRBD1. The CDR3 is made up of 14 amino acids. V dropped 3 bases and J dropped 6; count of bases not matched to a gene: 5. The V gene's germline CDR1 is SGHNT and CDR2 YYREEE (reference sequence). CDR3 sequence reads: CASSSTGTGDGYTF. Written as DNA, the CDR3 is TGTGCCAGCAGCTCCACAGGGACAGGGGATGGCTACACCTTC. The full variable domain, in which reference TRBV5-4 and TRBJ1-2 provide the parts outside the CDR3, is ETGVTQSPTHLIKTRGQQVTLRCSSQSGHNTVSWYQQALGQGPQFIFQYYREEENGRGNFPPRFSGLQFPNYSSELNVNALELDDSALYLCASSSTGTGDGYTFGSGTRLTVV.

The chain combines TRBV7-9 with TRBJ1-4; D is undetermined. Germline V gene data show CDR1 as SEHNR and CDR2 as FQNEAQ (reference sequence). V lost 11 bases, J lost 7 bases, and 14 bases lay in between. This CDR3 has 12 residues. In DNA form, the CDR3 reads TGTGCCGCGGCGGGGTTGGGTGAAAAACTGTTTTTT. It specifies CAAAGLGEKLFF.

The count of this clone is one. The J gene is TRBJ1-1, the V gene TRBV2, with 11 bases aligning to TRBD1. This CDR3 has 15 residues. Germline V lookup: CDR1 SNHLY, CDR2 FYNNEI. V lost 7 bases and J lost 4; bases outside the gene matches: 8. CDR3 sequence (DNA): TGTGCCAGCAAGGGACAGGGGGAAATATTCACTGAAGCTTTCTTT. This translates into CASKGQGEIFTEAFF.

The genes are TRBV29-1 and TRBJ2-2, with D possibly matching TRBD2 (6 bases). The CDR3 extends over 14 amino acids. V was cut by 7 bases and J by 5 bases, with 17 bases left in between. Germline CDR1 and CDR2: SQVTM and ANQGSEA. CDR3 DNA sequence: TGCAGCGCCGGAGGGGTCAGTAGGACCGGGGAGCTGTTTTTT. This encodes CSAGGVSRTGELFF.

This clone was observed once. V gene TRBV19 combines with J gene TRBJ1-2; tentatively, D is TRBD1 (5 bases). The V gene lost 6 bases and the J gene lost 5 bases, with 16 bases spanning the gap. Germline CDR1 reads LNHDA; CDR2 reads SQIVND (reference sequence). The CDR3 totals 14 residues. CDR3 residues: CASRRAGVGYGYTF. CDR3 coding DNA: TGTGCCAGTAGAAGGGCGGGGGTCGGGTATGGCTACACCTTC.

This clone was picked up one time. The gene calls are TRBV5-1 and TRBJ2-5, with D tentatively TRBD2 (6 bases). Germline V gene sequence: CDR1 SGHRS, CDR2 YFSETQ. This CDR3 region has 15 residues. Trimming removed 9 bases at V and 5 bases at J, with 23 bases between. CDR3 loop: CATSSGTSNSETQYF. In DNA form, the CDR3 reads TGCGCCACCTCTTCCGGGACTTCCAACTCGGAGACCCAGTACTTC.